The entry below gives a single TCR beta chain sequence along with its context. This specimen comes from a study of cytomegalovirus exposure and HLA in healthy donors. The assay was immunoSEQ multiplex PCR, and TCRdb's table has in-frame clones only and misses some. The table has 45,000 to 65,000 clones, around 90% seen once. Trimming took 4 bases from V and 5 from J; bases not matched to a gene: 9. This CDR3 has 17 residues. The germline gives CDR1 KGHSH, CDR2 LQKENI. The sample consisted of PBMCs. This TCR derives from a man aged 18 to 29 in good health and CMV-seronegative. This chain connects TRBV18 to TRBJ2-1; 12 bases align to TRBD2. The CDR3 here is CASSLSSLAGGNNEQFF. The DNA of the CDR3 is TGTGCCAGCTCACTATCAAGTCTAGCGGGAGGGAACAATGAGCAGTTCTTC.